A single sample gave rise to the 25 T cell receptor beta chains below, sequenced in a study of blood T cell repertoires in COVID-19. Repertoires were generated with immunoSEQ multiplex PCR, while TCRdb's copy carries only in-frame clones and drops some. The table includes about 71,000 clones, roughly nine tenths detected once. Sequenced sample: peripheral blood. These receptor sequences come from a young woman with acute or convalescent COVID-19.

The chain carries TRBV9 and TRBJ2-5; 9 bases agree with TRBD2. This CDR3 has 16 amino acids. The ends lost 1 base at V and 4 bases at J; junction bases unmatched: 8. The V gene's germline CDR1 is SGDLS and CDR2 YYNGEE. In DNA, the CDR3 is TGTGCCAGCAGCGTATCTGGGCTAGCGGGAACAGAGACCCAGTACTTC. The encoded protein is CASSVSGLAGTETQYF. Variable domain in full (rest from reference TRBV9 and TRBJ2-5): DSGVTQTPKHLITATGQRVTLRCSPRSGDLSVYWYQQSLDQGLQFLIQYYNGEERAKGNILERFSAQQFPDLHSELNLSSLELGDSALYFCASSVSGLAGTETQYFGPGTRLLVL.

This clone is a singleton in its sample. This CDR3 is CASSPSSGGAKNEQFF. The CDR3 nucleotides read TGTGCCAGCAGCCCATCCAGCGGGGGGGCCAAAAATGAGCAGTTCTTC. The chain carries TRBV11-2 and TRBJ2-1, with 10 bases lining up with TRBD2. CDR1 SGHAT and CDR2 FQNNGV come from the germline V gene. This CDR3 region has 16 residues. V shed 5 bases, J shed 7 bases, and the junction held 11 bases outside the gene matches.

As DNA, the CDR3 is TGTGCCAGCACACTAGCGGGACACTCCTACGAGCAGTACTTC. It translates to CASTLAGHSYEQYF. V usage is TRBV6-5 and J usage is TRBJ2-7; 10 bases match TRBD2. The CDR3 covers 14 residues. Germline V gene lookup returns CDR1 MNHEY and CDR2 SVGAGI. The J segment lost 0 bases and the V segment lost 7 bases, leaving 3 bases of the junction unmatched.

The chain links TRBV28 to TRBJ1-2, with 9 bases lining up with TRBD1. V shed 2 bases and J 7 bases; nucleotides not matched to a gene: 5. The CDR3 sequence is 14 residues long. Germline V gene data show CDR1 as MDHEN and CDR2 as SYDVKM. The CDR3 spells CASSLIQGAGGYTF. In DNA, the CDR3 is TGTGCCAGCAGTTTAATACAGGGGGCGGGTGGCTACACCTTC.

The chain is built from TRBV7-6 and TRBJ1-3, with D maybe TRBD1 (6 bases). The CDR3 has 15 amino acids. Germline V lookup: CDR1 SGHVS, CDR2 FNYEAQ. V was shortened by 1 base and J by 2 bases, with 9 bases between the two germline ends. The CDR3 protein is CASSLGTVPGNTIYF. CDR3 in DNA: TGTGCCAGCAGCTTAGGGACAGTCCCTGGAAACACCATATATTTT.

CDR3 DNA: TGTGCCAGCAGCTTACGAGGGTACACCGGGGAGCTGTTTTTT. It specifies CASSLRGYTGELFF. The chain combines TRBV13 with TRBJ2-2, with D possibly being TRBD2 (5 bases). Trimming removed 2 bases from V and 3 bases from J, with 7 bases in between. This CDR3 is built from 14 residues. The germline gives CDR1 PRHDT, CDR2 FYEKMQ (reference sequence).

The chain links TRBV6-1 to TRBJ1-5, with D perhaps matching TRBD1 (5 bases). Deletions cut 2 bases from V and 0 bases from J, with 20 bases between. The CDR3 sequence is 19 residues long. The germline V gene has CDR1 MNHNS and CDR2 SASEGT. CDR3 sequence: CASSEQGFPKLYSNQPQHF. The DNA for the CDR3 is TGTGCCAGCAGTGAACAGGGATTTCCGAAGCTTTATAGCAATCAGCCCCAGCATTTT.

The rearrangement links TRBV5-1 to TRBJ1-2, with D unresolved. The CDR3 is made up of 14 amino acids. V lost 1 base and J 4 bases, leaving 11 bases between the germline ends. Germline CDR1 SGHRS, CDR2 YFSETQ. The CDR3 is CASSLPGSPYGYTF. DNA for the CDR3: TGCGCCAGCAGCTTGCCAGGATCCCCCTATGGCTACACCTTC.

The chain joins TRBV29-1 to TRBJ1-2, with D tentatively TRBD1 (5 bases). The V gene's germline CDR1 is SQVTM and CDR2 ANQGSEA. The CDR3 has 13 residues. The V end lost 2 bases, the J end lost 4 bases, and 11 bases lay between the germline ends. The CDR3 DNA follows: TGCAGCGTTGAATTGGGGACTCCCTATGGCTACACCTTC. Its protein product is CSVELGTPYGYTF.

The rearrangement joins TRBV21-1 to TRBJ2-5; the table's D call, TRBD2, was not checked against the DNA. TRBV21-1 is noted as a pseudogene. The CDR3 is 17 residues long. The CDR3 bases are TGTGCCAGCAGCATAGAGGAAGCGGGAGGGTTAATCGAGACCCAGTACTTC. As protein: CASSIEEAGGLIETQYF.

The rearrangement links TRBV7-2 to TRBJ2-2; 9 bases map to TRBD2. V dropped 5 bases and J dropped 6; count of bases not matched to a gene: 10. CDR1 is SGHTA, CDR2 FQGNSA, per germline. The CDR3 has 16 residues. The CDR3 sequence is CASSRRGGGAPGELFF. CDR3 coding DNA: TGTGCCAGCAGCCGGCGCGGCGGGGGGGCACCCGGGGAGCTGTTTTTT.

The rearrangement joins TRBV11-2 to TRBJ1-4; TRBD1 agrees at 10 bases. Germline CDR1 and CDR2: SGHAT and FQNNGV. V gave up 5 bases and J gave up 7 bases; unmatched junction bases: 4. The CDR3 spans 14 residues. In DNA form, the CDR3 reads TGTGCCAGCAGCACAGGGACAGGGGCTGAAAAACTGTTTTTT. As protein: CASSTGTGAEKLFF. Variable domain in full (rest from reference TRBV11-2 and TRBJ1-4): EAGVAQSPRYKIIEKRQSVAFWCNPISGHATLYWYQQILGQGPKLLIQFQNNGVVDDSQLPKDRFSAERLKGVDSTLKIQPAKLEDSAVYLCASSTGTGAEKLFFGSGTQLSVL.

This clone was seen just once. The genes are TRBV15 and TRBJ1-5, with D possibly matching TRBD1 (6 bases). Trimming left V 6 bases short and J 6 bases short, with 18 bases between. The length of the CDR3 is 15 residues. Germline lookup yields CDR1 LNHNV and CDR2 YYDKDF (reference sequence). The CDR3 bases are TGTGCCACCAGTTTTTTTCAGGGGATGTCTCAGCCCCAGCATTTT. Its translation: CATSFFQGMSQPQHF.

The V call is TRBV7-9, the J call TRBJ1-4; weak D call: TRBD1 (5 bases). Germline assignment: CDR1 SEHNR and CDR2 FQNEAQ (reference sequence). This CDR3 is built from 15 residues. The V and J ends lost 5 bases and 8 bases respectively, with 18 bases between them. The CDR3 sequence: CASSTRVGGFEKLFF. The CDR3 bases are TGTGCCAGCAGCACCAGGGTGGGGGGTTTCGAAAAACTGTTTTTT.

This chain links TRBV29-1 with TRBJ2-1; the match to TRBD1 covers 8 bases. This CDR3 spans 15 amino acids. Germline CDR1 and CDR2: SQVTM and ANQGSEA. V lost 5 bases to trimming and J lost 7 bases; unmatched junction nucleotides: 13. CDR3 sequence: CSVREYRGVSNEQFF. Written as DNA, the CDR3 is TGCAGCGTTCGGGAGTACAGGGGGGTTTCTAATGAGCAGTTCTTC.

The V call is TRBV7-9, the J call TRBJ2-7, with 9 bases matching TRBD1. The CDR3 spans 16 residues. Trimming at V came to 5 bases and at J to 7 bases, leaving 15 bases not matched to a gene. Germline assignment: CDR1 SEHNR and CDR2 FQNEAQ (reference sequence). The CDR3 protein is CASSTTAGQGTWEQYF. The CDR3 DNA reads as TGTGCCAGCAGCACCACGGCCGGACAGGGGACGTGGGAGCAGTACTTC. Supplemented by reference TRBV7-9 and TRBJ2-7, the full variable domain reads DTGVSQNPRHKITKRGQNVTFRCDPISEHNRLYWYRQTLGQGPEFLTYFQNEAQLEKSRLLSDRFSAERPKGSFSTLEIQRTEQGDSAMYLCASSTTAGQGTWEQYFGPGTRLTVT.

The rearrangement links TRBV9 to TRBJ2-2; 11 nucleotides match TRBD2. V shed 3 bases and J 4 bases; nucleotides not matched to a gene: 11. CDR1 is SGDLS and CDR2 is YYNGEE in the germline V gene. The CDR3 length is 18 residues. The CDR3 is CASSASTLAGGGTGELFF. In nucleotides, the CDR3 is TGTGCCAGCAGCGCCAGTACCCTAGCGGGAGGTGGCACCGGGGAGCTGTTTTTT.

This chain joins TRBV2 and TRBJ2-7; D possibly corresponds to TRBD2 (5 bases). The CDR3 totals 15 residues. The V gene's germline CDR1 is SNHLY and CDR2 FYNNEI. Trimming cost V 2 bases and J 6 bases, with 17 bases left between them. DNA for the CDR3: TGTGCCAGCAGTGAACTTGGGGAGTGGTCGGGCGAGCAGTACTTC. Its protein is CASSELGEWSGEQYF.

The DNA for the CDR3 is TGTGCCAGCAGTTCGGGGCCTGGACAGGGGGCCACTGAAGCTTTCTTT. Its protein is CASSSGPGQGATEAFF. The chain uses TRBV6-5 and TRBJ1-1; 11 bases are a match to TRBD1. The CDR3 covers 16 residues. V dropped 4 bases and J dropped 4; count of bases not matched to a gene: 8. Germline V CDR1 and CDR2: MNHEY, SVGAGI.

The J gene is TRBJ2-1, the V gene TRBV6-2 or TRBV6-3; the match to TRBD2 covers 13 bases. The CDR3 extends over 18 amino acids. V gave up 3 bases and J gave up 8 bases; unmatched junction bases: 13. Germline V lookup: CDR1 MNHEY, CDR2 SVGEGT. The DNA for the CDR3 is TGTGCCAGCAGTTATTCCCCTGTAACTAGCGGGGGGGCCGATGAGCAGTTCTTC. It encodes CASSYSPVTSGGADEQFF.

This chain joins TRBV14 and TRBJ1-6; 7 positions match TRBD1. Losses at the gene ends were 1 base for V and 7 bases for J; bases not matched to a gene: 7. CDR1 and CDR2 (germline): SGHDN, FVKESK. This CDR3 is built from 16 residues. CDR3 sequence: CASSQGLTGRNSPLHF. The CDR3 DNA follows: TGTGCCAGCAGCCAAGGTCTGACAGGGAGGAATTCACCCCTCCACTTT.

The rearrangement joins TRBV2 to TRBJ1-3; TRBD1 agrees at 7 bases. CDR1 is SNHLY, CDR2 FYNNEI, per germline. This CDR3 has 20 amino acids. V was pared by 0 bases and J by 0 bases, with 14 bases of the junction left unmatched. CDR3 loop: CASSEARDSLPSTSGNTIYF. The CDR3 coding sequence is TGTGCCAGCAGTGAAGCTAGGGACAGTCTACCGTCAACCTCTGGAAACACCATATATTTT.

The V and J genes are TRBV10-2 and TRBJ2-7; D possibly corresponds to TRBD1 (6 bases). The V and J ends lost 8 bases and 2 bases respectively, with 13 bases between them. Germline V lookup: CDR1 WSHSY, CDR2 SAAADI. This CDR3 has 13 amino acids. CDR3 nucleotides: TGCGCCAGCGGCCGGGACACCGCCTACGAGCAGTACTTC. It codes for CASGRDTAYEQYF.

The J gene is TRBJ2-7, the V gene TRBV10-3; 8 nucleotides match TRBD1. After removal of 4 bases from V and 6 bases from J, the junction contained 11 bases not matched to a gene. This CDR3 is 15 amino acids long. In germline, CDR1 is ENHRY, CDR2 SYGVKD. CDR3 residues: CAISGSGTGVREQYF. DNA for the CDR3: TGTGCCATCAGTGGTTCGGGGACAGGAGTCCGCGAGCAGTACTTC.

CDR3: CASSSGFGVGELFF. CDR3 coding DNA: TGTGCCAGCAGCTCCGGATTCGGAGTCGGGGAGCTGTTTTTT. The V and J genes are TRBV9 and TRBJ2-2; no reliable D call. This CDR3 region has 14 residues. Germline V lookup: CDR1 SGDLS, CDR2 YYNGEE. Trimming stripped 4 bases from V and 7 bases from J, with 14 bases between. Using reference TRBV9 and TRBJ2-2 for the parts outside the CDR3, the full variable domain is DSGVTQTPKHLITATGQRVTLRCSPRSGDLSVYWYQQSLDQGLQFLIQYYNGEERAKGNILERFSAQQFPDLHSELNLSSLELGDSALYFCASSSGFGVGELFFGEGSRLTVL.